This T cell receptor (beta chain) stems from a study of cytomegalovirus exposure and HLA in healthy donors. Study context: Researchers previously reported finding 117 million unique TCR beta sequences from around 200 million T cells. Study-wide results and limits: The Asian-associated ancestry cluster reportedly had fewer N-insertions than the 666-donor mean in a later analysis. Analysis performed later found under 20,000 TCR beta sequences associated with HLA alleles at 0.05 false discovery rate. Sequencing had likely introduced a cluster of highly shared sequence variants as an artifact.

The CDR3 is 13 amino acids. With 4 bases removed from V and 3 bases from J, the gap between germline ends came to 8 bases. Germline V gene data show CDR1 as SGHDN and CDR2 as FVKESK. Note on this clone: Its antigen remains unknown.

13 Jbeta primers and 60 Vbeta primers were used for the PCR. The table came from immunoSEQ multiplex PCR; TCRdb's copy has only in-frame clones and leaves some out. The table records 250,000 to 350,000 clones, roughly 85% of them present only once. Source material: PBMCs. This chain uses TRBV14 with TRBJ2-3; D unresolved. The TCR was taken from a man in his forties in good health and CMV-seropositive. The CDR3 region is CASSRWPTDTQYF. The CDR3 DNA is TGTGCCAGCAGCCGATGGCCTACAGATACGCAGTATTTT.